There are a few counts of the clone carrying this T cell receptor beta chain. Its antigen is undetermined. From germline, CDR1 is SGHRS and CDR2 YFSETQ. The ends lost 1 base at V and 2 bases at J; junction bases unmatched: 4. The CDR3 runs to 15 residues. The sample belongs to a study of CD8 T cells in ankylosing spondylitis. Overall study results and limits: Earlier work had already found some motif variants in reactive arthritis synovial fluid and blood. Seemingly distinctive of ankylosing spondylitis blood was a TCR beta motif formed by eight highly homologous variants.

TCRdb used MiXCR to reprocess the 5' RACE reads, holding one entry per CDR3 protein. Of approximately 440,000 distinct CDR3 sequences in the sample, under 20% were seen once. This clonotype originated in a male donor with ankylosing spondylitis. Sequencing was done on a sample of blood, either unsorted or a sorted T cell fraction (not recorded which). The chain recombines TRBV5-1 with TRBJ2-7; 9 nucleotides align to TRBD2. The CDR3 bases are TGCGCCAGCAGCTTGCGCTCTAGCGGGACCTACGAGCAGTACTTC. It is translated as CASSLRSSGTYEQYF.